This T cell receptor beta chain was captured in a study of cytomegalovirus exposure and HLA in healthy donors. The study's findings and limits: Donor immune exposure was known only as CMV serostatus. It was reported that TCR beta sequences correctly inferred the HLA-A and HLA-B alleles for most subjects. Generally TCR sequences proved uncommon, though certain public TCRs appeared in numerous donors.

As concerns this clone: Its antigen is unknown.

PCR involved 60 Vbeta and 13 Jbeta primers. Data came from immunoSEQ multiplex PCR; TCRdb stores just in-frame clones and leaves some out. The data show about 72,000 clones, with 65% to 70% seen just once and less than 25% held by the top ten. The sequence was obtained from a man aged 35 to 55 in good health and CMV-seropositive. The specimen was PBMCs.

The CDR3 reads CASSLDQGTGAFF. In DNA, the CDR3 is TGTGCCAGCAGCTTAGATCAAGGGACTGGCGCTTTCTTT. This rearrangement joins TRBV11-2 to TRBJ1-1; D is perhaps TRBD1 (5 bases). CDR3 size: 13 residues. Trimming stripped 0 bases from V and 11 bases from J, with 13 bases between. Germline V gene sequence: CDR1 SGHAT, CDR2 FQNNGV.